The 27 T cell receptor beta chains below all came from one sample that was sequenced in a study of CD8+CD57+ T cells in acquired aplastic anemia (dated by TCRdb to 2016 to 2018). The sequencer listed for this sample is Illumina HiSeq 2000. Genomic DNA was used as template for profiling of TCR beta VDJ combinations and CDR3 sequences. TCRdb reran the public reads through fastp at Q25 and MiXCR, keeping productive beta chains. Each CDR3 protein gets just one entry, which takes the most common genes and DNA from the rows behind it. Within this sample are 350,000 to 450,000 distinct CDR3 sequences, with 65% to 75% of them counted one time only. The top ten clonotypes cover 3.5% to 4.5% of the sample. The material sequenced was sorted CD4+, CD8+, or CD8+CD57+ T cells (not recorded which) from PBMCs. The receptors were gathered from a human donor in good health, serving as a control.

On this clonotype: Given a much more abundant clone one base away, this may be a read error. CDR3 amino acids: CASSNRGLRGYTF. As DNA, the CDR3 is TGTGCCAGCAGTAACAGGGGGCTTAGGGGCTACACCTTC. The chain is built from TRBV4-2 and TRBJ1-2, with 9 bases lining up with TRBD1. Germline V gene data show CDR1 as LGHNA and CDR2 as YNFKEQ. The V and J ends lost 6 bases and 8 bases, in that order; junction bases with no gene match: 7. This CDR3 region has 13 residues.

The gene calls are TRBV9 and TRBJ2-3; TRBD2 might be the D (5 bases). The CDR3 has 14 amino acids. Germline CDR1 reads SGDLS; CDR2 reads YYNGEE. Trimming stripped 2 bases from V and 11 bases from J, with 18 bases between. The chain's CDR3 is CASSVGGHLAEQYF. The CDR3 nucleotides are TGTGCCAGCAGCGTGGGCGGGCACCTAGCTGAGCAGTATTTT.

This clonotype was counted ten times or more. This sequence joins TRBV2 and TRBJ2-2; the match to TRBD2 covers 10 bases. The CDR3 loop spans 14 amino acids. CDR1 is SNHLY, CDR2 FYNNEI, per germline. V gave up 4 bases and J gave up 6 bases; unmatched junction bases: 2. CDR3 coding DNA: TGTGCCAGCAGTGGAGGACTAGCGGCCGGGGAGCTGTTTTTT. Translating it yields CASSGGLAAGELFF.

A note on this clonotype: The missing conserved phenylalanine or tryptophan at the end of this CDR3 makes a read error likely. The DNA is left out, because the CDR3 cannot be placed on it with certainty; the CDR3 is given as TCRdb lists it. The chain recombines TRBV7-3 with TRBJ1-5; TRBD1, as called in the table, went unchecked against the DNA. Germline loops: CDR1 SGHTA, CDR2 FQGTGA. Both ends counted, the CDR3 spans 13 residues. CDR3: CASSLDSGGTDTQ.

This clonotype was observed many times. This chain joins TRBV10-3 and TRBJ1-2; D gene unclear. Trimming shortened V by 0 bases and J by 5 bases, and 10 bases separated the two germline ends. Germline lookup yields CDR1 ENHRY and CDR2 SYGVKD. This CDR3 has 14 residues. The CDR3 DNA is TGTGCCATCAGTGAGTCGAAGACCCCATATGGCTACACCTTC. Residues: CAISESKTPYGYTF.

The genes are TRBV20-1 and TRBJ1-5; no definite D call. Germline V gives CDR1 DFQATT, CDR2 SNEGSKA (reference sequence). Between the trimmed V and J ends, which lost 1 base and 0 bases, there was a span of 10 bases. The CDR3 is 15 amino acids. This chain's CDR3 is CSARAVGYSNQPQHF. DNA of the CDR3: TGCAGTGCTAGAGCGGTGGGGTATAGCAATCAGCCCCAGCATTTT.

This clonotype was seen only a few times. V usage is TRBV2 and J usage is TRBJ2-2; D gene ambiguous. Germline V lookup: CDR1 SNHLY, CDR2 FYNNEI. There are 11 residues in the CDR3. Between the trimmed V and J ends, which lost 5 bases and 6 bases, there was a span of 4 bases. The CDR3 nucleotides read TGTGCCAGCAGTAGCGCCGGGGAGCTGTTTTTT. This codes for CASSSAGELFF.

Remarks on this clonotype: Because it lacks the conserved phenylalanine or tryptophan at the end, this CDR3 is likely a read error. The DNA is omitted, as the CDR3 cannot be located on it reliably, and the CDR3 follows TCRdb's listing. The gene calls are TRBV2 and TRBJ1-1. Germline values: CDR1 SNHLY, CDR2 FYNNEI. Termini included, the CDR3 measures 15 amino acids. CDR3 amino acids: CASTVGQRDGYTVGS.

In the case of this clonotype: The CDR3 does not close with the conserved phenylalanine or tryptophan, likely indicating a read error. The DNA is left out, because the CDR3 cannot be placed on it with certainty; the CDR3 is given as TCRdb lists it. This chain connects TRBV19 to TRBJ2-1; the DNA was not compared with TRBD1, the D call given in the table. From germline, CDR1 is LNHDA and CDR2 SQIVND (reference sequence). The CDR3 length is 15 residues, termini included. The CDR3 region is CASSRTGEPSGEQFY.

Concerning this clonotype itself: The conserved final phenylalanine or tryptophan is absent from the CDR3, which likely points to a read error. The chain couples TRBV7-2 to TRBJ1-1, with D hard to call. With 5 bases removed from V and 1 base from J, the gap between germline ends came to 8 bases. Per the germline V gene, CDR1 is SGHTA and CDR2 is FQGNSA. The length of the CDR3 is 13 residues. The CDR3 bases are TGTGCCAGCAGCACTCGGTGGAACACTGAAGCTTTCTAC. Translated, it gives CASSTRWNTEAFY.

This clonotype was found many times. This chain links TRBV5-1 with TRBJ1-1; D unresolved. Trimming shortened V by 0 bases and J by 1 base, and 4 bases separated the two germline ends. The CDR3 has 13 amino acids. CDR1 and CDR2 from the germline V gene are SGHRS and YFSETQ. The CDR3 coding sequence is TGCGCCAGCAGCTTGGAGACGAACACTGAAGCTTTCTTT. This encodes CASSLETNTEAFF.

Comments on this clonotype: The conserved phenylalanine or tryptophan normally closing the CDR3 is absent here, so this likely arose from a read error. Because the CDR3's place on the DNA is in doubt, the DNA is left out and the CDR3 is given as listed by TCRdb. This chain links TRBV12-3 or TRBV12-4 with TRBJ2-3; TRBD1 is the table's D call, not checked against the DNA. The CDR3 region is 13 residues in length, termini included. CDR3 sequence: CASSLAGGTTRYS.

On this clonotype itself: Its ends do not fully match the called genes, so a read error is possible. This rearrangement joins TRBV5-1 to TRBJ1-2; D unresolved. The CDR3 has 12 residues. Germline loops: CDR1 SGHRS, CDR2 YFSETQ. The CDR3 coding sequence is TGTGCCAGCAGTGTGCGGTCTTATGGCAACACCTTC. Translation: CASSVRSYGNTF.

In this sample, this clonotype turned up a few times. This may arise from a read error, as a much more abundant clone is one base away. V gene TRBV20-1 combines with J gene TRBJ2-7, with TRBD2 as a possible D gene (6 bases). The CDR3 runs to 16 residues. CDR1 and CDR2 (germline): DFQATT, SNEGSKA (reference sequence). The V end was cut by 1 base, the J end by 1 base, with 17 bases between. For the CDR3, the DNA is TGCAGTGCTAGAGGTACCGTGGGGACTGTATCCTACGAGCAGTACTTC. Residues: CSARGTVGTVSYEQYF.

This clonotype was seen a handful of times. Germline and junction disagree at one end, which may indicate a read error. The CDR3 coding sequence is TGTGCCAGCAGTTACTTCCGGGGGAGTGTTCCCAAAAACATTCAGTACTTC. Amino acids: CASSYFRGSVPKNIQYF. The rearrangement joins TRBV10-3 to TRBJ2-4, with D perhaps TRBD2 (6 bases). Looked up from germline, CDR1 is ENHRY and CDR2 is SYGVKD. The CDR3 is 17 amino acids.

V and J are TRBV6-6 and TRBJ2-7, with no clear D. The V and J ends lost 4 bases and 1 base respectively, with 8 bases between them. Germline loops: CDR1 MNHNY, CDR2 SVGAGI (reference sequence). There are 13 residues in the CDR3. CDR3 region: CASSSDTSYEQYF. The CDR3 nucleotides read TGTGCCAGCAGTTCCGACACATCCTACGAGCAGTACTTC.

This sequence joins TRBV12-5 and TRBJ2-5, with 7 bases identical to TRBD2. J was trimmed by 4 bases and V by 7 bases; bases with no gene match: 9. The CDR3 contains 14 residues. The germline CDR1 and CDR2 sequences are LGHNT and FRNRAP. Here the CDR3 reads CASVTTGRGETQYF. In DNA form, the CDR3 reads TGTGCTAGTGTCACGACTGGGAGGGGAGAGACCCAGTACTTC.

V usage is TRBV2 and J usage is TRBJ1-3; the D gene is possibly TRBD1 (6 bases). Germline V gene data show CDR1 as SNHLY and CDR2 as FYNNEI. Trimming took off 6 bases at V and 11 bases at J, with 17 bases between the two ends. This CDR3 has 13 amino acids. The CDR3 DNA reads TGTGCCAGCAGCGCCCCGACAGGAAGAGCCATATATTTT. Its translation is CASSAPTGRAIYF.

This rearrangement joins TRBV20-1 to TRBJ1-2; D might be TRBD1 (6 bases). Deletions cut 4 bases from V and 6 bases from J, with 18 bases between. The CDR3 spans 14 residues. Germline loops: CDR1 DFQATT, CDR2 SNEGSKA (reference sequence). Written as DNA, the CDR3 is TGCAGTGCTACCCGACAGGATCTCTTTCATGGCTACACCTTC. This encodes CSATRQDLFHGYTF.

The V call is TRBV12-3 or TRBV12-4, the J call TRBJ2-7; perhaps D is TRBD1 or TRBD2 (6 bases each). V was shortened by 8 bases and J by 3 bases, with 17 bases between the two germline ends. The CDR3 totals 14 residues. The CDR3 nucleotides are TGTGCCAGCCGCTCACAGGGAGGACACTACGAGCAGTACTTC. It is translated as CASRSQGGHYEQYF.

Here the CDR3 reads CASSDPAGIGQETQYF. The CDR3 region has the DNA TGTGCCAGCAGCGACCCGGCCGGGATCGGGCAAGAGACCCAGTACTTC. The V call is TRBV9, the J call TRBJ2-5; the D gene is possibly TRBD2 (5 bases). V lost 3 bases, J lost 2 bases, and 17 bases lay in between. The CDR3 runs 16 residues. CDR1 SGDLS and CDR2 YYNGEE come from the germline V gene.

Comment on this clonotype: Mismatch with germline at one junction end may stem from a read error. The rearrangement uses TRBV9 and TRBJ2-7; D is perhaps TRBD2 (5 bases). Per the germline V gene, CDR1 is SGDLS and CDR2 is YYNGEE. This CDR3 comprises 13 residues. CDR3 DNA: TGTGCCAGCAGCACCGGCGACTATGGCGAGACGTTCTTC. This translates into CASSTGDYGETFF. Drawing the rest from reference TRBV9 and TRBJ2-7, the complete variable domain is DSGVTQTPKHLITATGQRVTLRCSPRSGDLSVYWYQQSLDQGLQFLIQYYNGEERAKGNILERFSAQQFPDLHSELNLSSLELGDSALYFCASSTGDYGETFFGPGTRLTVT.

On this clonotype itself: The final CDR3 position lacks the conserved phenylalanine or tryptophan, pointing to a likely read error. No DNA is shown, since the ends of the CDR3 on it are uncertain; the CDR3 is the one TCRdb lists. The CDR3 is CASSSQGGTKYS. The chain recombines TRBV7-2 with TRBJ2-3; no check of the table's D call, TRBD2, against the DNA was made. From germline, CDR1 is SGHTA and CDR2 FQGNSA. The CDR3 is 12 residues long, ends included.

Worth noting for this clonotype: Because the CDR3's place on the DNA is in doubt, the DNA is left out and the CDR3 is given as listed by TCRdb. V is TRBV2 and J is TRBJ1-5; the table's D call of TRBD1 was not tested on the DNA. The CDR3 is 18 residues long, counting both termini. The germline V gene has CDR1 SNHLY and CDR2 FYNNEI. The CDR3 loop reads CATSWHRDGGTLKLSLHF.

This chain uses TRBV13 with TRBJ2-5; 9 nucleotides line up with TRBD1. CDR3 size: 17 residues. The trim removed 10 bases at V and 0 bases at J, leaving 15 bases unmatched. In germline, CDR1 is PRHDT, CDR2 FYEKMQ (reference sequence). CDR3 loop: CATHRGRNYGYQETQYF. Here the CDR3 DNA reads TGTGCCACCCACAGGGGGCGTAACTATGGGTACCAAGAGACCCAGTACTTC.

This clonotype was seen ten or more times. The CDR3 DNA follows: TGTGCCAGCAGCTTCCTGATACGGGACACGACAGATACGCAGTATTTT. It is translated as CASSFLIRDTTDTQYF. The chain joins TRBV5-6 to TRBJ2-3; perhaps TRBD1 as D (6 bases). The germline V gene has CDR1 SGHDT and CDR2 YYEEEE. CDR3 length equals 16 residues. Trimming removed 2 bases at V and 3 bases at J, with 16 bases between.

This clonotype was seen only a few times. A clone one base away is much larger, so this may be a read error. The chain couples TRBV29-1 to TRBJ1-1; a possible D gene is TRBD1 (5 bases). The CDR3 loop spans 14 amino acids. The germline V gene has CDR1 SQVTM and CDR2 ANQGSEA. CDR3 nucleotides: TGCAGCGTGCAAATCGGGGGGATGAACACTGAAGCTTCCTTT. As protein: CSVQIGGMNTEASF. Drawing the rest from reference TRBV29-1 and TRBJ1-1, the complete variable domain is SAVISQKPSRDICQRGTSLTIQCQVDSQVTMMFWYRQQPGQSLTLIATANQGSEATYESGFVIDKFPISRPNLTFSTLTVSNMSPEDSSIYLCSVQIGGMNTEASFGQGTRLTVV.